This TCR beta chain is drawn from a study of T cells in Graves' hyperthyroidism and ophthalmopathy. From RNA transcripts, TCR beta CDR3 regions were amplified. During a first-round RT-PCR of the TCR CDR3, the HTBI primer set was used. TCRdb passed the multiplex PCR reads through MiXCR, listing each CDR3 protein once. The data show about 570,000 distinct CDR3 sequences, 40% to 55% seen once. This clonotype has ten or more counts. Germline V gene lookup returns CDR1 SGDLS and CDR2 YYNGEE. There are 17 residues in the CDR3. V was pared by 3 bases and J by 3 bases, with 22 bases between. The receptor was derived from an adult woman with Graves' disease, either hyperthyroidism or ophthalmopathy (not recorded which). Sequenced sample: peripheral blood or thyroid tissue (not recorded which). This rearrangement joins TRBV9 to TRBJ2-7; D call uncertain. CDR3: CASSALPWRPYLYEQYF. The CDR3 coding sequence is TGTGCCAGCAGCGCCCTTCCTTGGCGGCCTTATCTCTACGAGCAGTACTTC.